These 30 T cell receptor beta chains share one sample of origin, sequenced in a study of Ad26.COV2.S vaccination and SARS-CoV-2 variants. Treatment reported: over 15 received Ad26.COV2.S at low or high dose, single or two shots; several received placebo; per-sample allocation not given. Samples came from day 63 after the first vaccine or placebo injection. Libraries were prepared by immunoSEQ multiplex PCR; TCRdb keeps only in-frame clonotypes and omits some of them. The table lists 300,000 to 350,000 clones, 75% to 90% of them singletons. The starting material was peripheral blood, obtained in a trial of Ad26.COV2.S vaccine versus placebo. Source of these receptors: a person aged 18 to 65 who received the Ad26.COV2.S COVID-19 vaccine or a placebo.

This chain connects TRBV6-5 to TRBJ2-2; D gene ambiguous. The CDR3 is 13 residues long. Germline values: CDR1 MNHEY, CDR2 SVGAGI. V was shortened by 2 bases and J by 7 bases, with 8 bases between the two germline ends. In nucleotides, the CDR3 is TGTGCCAGCAGTTACGGGGTCGGCGGGGAGCTGTTTTTT. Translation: CASSYGVGGELFF.

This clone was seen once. Written as DNA, the CDR3 is TGTGCCAGCAGTGAAATGAGGCAAGAGCAGTTCTTC. Encoded protein: CASSEMRQEQFF. V and J are TRBV2 and TRBJ2-1; D is ambiguous. This CDR3 is built from 12 residues. CDR1 SNHLY and CDR2 FYNNEI come from the germline V gene. V lost 2 bases and J lost 10, with 9 bases in between.

CDR3 coding DNA: TGTGCCACCAGCAGTTACCATAGCGGGGAGCAGTTCTTC. This encodes CATSSYHSGEQFF. The chain employs TRBV15 and TRBJ2-1; TRBD2 aligns across 7 bases. Germline CDR1 is LNHNV and CDR2 is YYDKDF (reference sequence). V dropped 3 bases and J dropped 10; count of bases not matched to a gene: 6. There are 13 residues in the CDR3.

As DNA, the CDR3 is TGTGCCAGCAGTTACGGGGGACAGGGGGTGGATGAGCAGTTCTTC. Encoded protein: CASSYGGQGVDEQFF. The gene calls are TRBV6-5 and TRBJ2-1; TRBD1 aligns across 11 bases. From germline, CDR1 is MNHEY and CDR2 SVGAGI. CDR3 size: 15 residues. Trimming cost V 2 bases and J 8 bases; bases outside gene matches: 5.

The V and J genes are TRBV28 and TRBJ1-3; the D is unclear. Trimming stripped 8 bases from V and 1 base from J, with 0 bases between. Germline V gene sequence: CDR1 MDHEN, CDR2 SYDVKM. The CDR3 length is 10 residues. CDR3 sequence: CASSGNTIYF. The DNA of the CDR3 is TGTGCCAGCTCTGGAAACACCATATATTTT.

As DNA, the CDR3 is TGCGCCAGCAGCCCGGGACTGCTGGGGGGCCAGCCCCAGCATTTT. It encodes CASSPGLLGGQPQHF. V gene TRBV5-1 combines with J gene TRBJ1-5, with a possible D match to TRBD1 (6 bases). The V gene lost 4 bases and the J gene lost 7 bases, with 18 bases spanning the gap. The germline CDR1 and CDR2 sequences are SGHRS and YFSETQ. The CDR3 length is 15 residues.

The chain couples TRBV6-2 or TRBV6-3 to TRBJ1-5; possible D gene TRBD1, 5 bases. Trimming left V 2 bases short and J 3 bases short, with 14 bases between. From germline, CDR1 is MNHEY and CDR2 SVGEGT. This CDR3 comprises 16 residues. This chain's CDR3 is CASSYGMGRDNQPQHF. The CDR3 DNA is TGTGCCAGCAGTTACGGGATGGGCAGGGACAATCAGCCCCAGCATTTT.

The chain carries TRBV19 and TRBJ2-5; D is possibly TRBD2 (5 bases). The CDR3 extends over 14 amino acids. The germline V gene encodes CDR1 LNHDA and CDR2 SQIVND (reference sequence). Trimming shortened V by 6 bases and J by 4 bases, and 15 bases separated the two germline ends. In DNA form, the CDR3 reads TGTGCCAGTAGCCCTCGGGGTAAGGTAGAGACCCAGTACTTC. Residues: CASSPRGKVETQYF.

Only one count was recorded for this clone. The CDR3 DNA sequence: TGTGCCAGCAGCTTGGAGGCCTCAGGAAGGAACACTGAAGCTTTCTTT. Its translation is CASSLEASGRNTEAFF. The chain employs TRBV5-4 and TRBJ1-1; D gene uncertain. CDR3 length: 16 amino acids. V was trimmed by 0 bases and J by 1 base, leaving 13 bases between them. Germline V gene sequence: CDR1 SGHNT, CDR2 YYREEE (reference sequence).

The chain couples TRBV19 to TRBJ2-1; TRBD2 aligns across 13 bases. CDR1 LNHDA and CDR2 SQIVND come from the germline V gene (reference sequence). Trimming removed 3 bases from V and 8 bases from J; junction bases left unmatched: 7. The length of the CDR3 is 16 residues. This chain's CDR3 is CASSMIGLAGEDEQFF. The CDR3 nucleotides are TGTGCCAGTAGTATGATAGGACTAGCGGGAGAGGATGAGCAGTTCTTC.

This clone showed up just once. The CDR3 loop reads CASSFEEANTGELFF. The CDR3 DNA follows: TGTGCCAGCAGCTTTGAGGAGGCGAACACCGGGGAGCTGTTTTTT. This chain joins TRBV5-4 and TRBJ2-2, with D tentatively TRBD2 (5 bases). CDR1 is SGHNT, CDR2 YYREEE, per germline (reference sequence). The V end was cut by 2 bases, the J end by 0 bases, with 8 bases between. The CDR3 spans 15 residues. Together with reference TRBV5-4 and TRBJ2-2, the CDR3 gives the full variable domain: ETGVTQSPTHLIKTRGQQVTLRCSSQSGHNTVSWYQQALGQGPQFIFQYYREEENGRGNFPPRFSGLQFPNYSSELNVNALELDDSALYLCASSFEEANTGELFFGEGSRLTVL.

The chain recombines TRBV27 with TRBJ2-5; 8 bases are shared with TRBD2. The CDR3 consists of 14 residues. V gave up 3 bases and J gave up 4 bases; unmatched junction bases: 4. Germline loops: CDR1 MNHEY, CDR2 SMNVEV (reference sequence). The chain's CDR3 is CASSFSGIRETQYF. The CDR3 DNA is TGTGCCAGCAGTTTTAGCGGGATTAGAGAGACCCAGTACTTC.

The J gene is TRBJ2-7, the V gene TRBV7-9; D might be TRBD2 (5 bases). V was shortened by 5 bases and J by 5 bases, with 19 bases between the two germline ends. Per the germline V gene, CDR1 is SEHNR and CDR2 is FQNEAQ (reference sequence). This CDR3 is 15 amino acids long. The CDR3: CASSRLTGFGDEQYF. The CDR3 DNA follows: TGTGCCAGCAGCCGACTCACGGGATTTGGCGACGAGCAGTACTTC.

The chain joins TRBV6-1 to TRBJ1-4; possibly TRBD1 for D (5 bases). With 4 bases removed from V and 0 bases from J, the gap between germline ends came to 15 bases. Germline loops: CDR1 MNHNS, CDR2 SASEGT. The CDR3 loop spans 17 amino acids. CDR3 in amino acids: CASSAREGLATNEKLFF. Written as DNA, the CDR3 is TGTGCCAGCAGTGCCAGGGAAGGACTTGCAACTAATGAAAAACTGTTTTTT.

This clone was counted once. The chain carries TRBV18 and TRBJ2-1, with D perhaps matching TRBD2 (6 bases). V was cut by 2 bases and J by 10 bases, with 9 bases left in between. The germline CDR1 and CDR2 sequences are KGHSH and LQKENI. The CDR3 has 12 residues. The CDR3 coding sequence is TGTGCCAGCTCACCATTGGACTACGAGCAGTTCTTC. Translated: CASSPLDYEQFF.

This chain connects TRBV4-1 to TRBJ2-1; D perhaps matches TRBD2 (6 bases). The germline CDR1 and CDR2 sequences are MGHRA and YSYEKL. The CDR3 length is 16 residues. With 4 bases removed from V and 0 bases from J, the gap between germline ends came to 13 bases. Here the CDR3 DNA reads TGCGCCAGCAGCCTTTTTGCGGGGAGCTCCTACAATGAGCAGTTCTTC. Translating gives CASSLFAGSSYNEQFF.

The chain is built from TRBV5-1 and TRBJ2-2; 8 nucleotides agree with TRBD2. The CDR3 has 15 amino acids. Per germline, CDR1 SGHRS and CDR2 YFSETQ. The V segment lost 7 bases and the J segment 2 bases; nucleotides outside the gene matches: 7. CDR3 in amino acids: CASGLGTRNTGELFF. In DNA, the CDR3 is TGCGCCAGCGGGCTTGGGACTAGAAACACCGGGGAGCTGTTTTTT.

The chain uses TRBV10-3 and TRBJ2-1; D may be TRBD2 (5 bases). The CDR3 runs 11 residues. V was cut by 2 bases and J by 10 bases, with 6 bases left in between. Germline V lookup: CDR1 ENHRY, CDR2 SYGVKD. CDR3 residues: CAISETGEQFF. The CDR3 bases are TGTGCCATCAGTGAGACGGGAGAGCAGTTCTTC.

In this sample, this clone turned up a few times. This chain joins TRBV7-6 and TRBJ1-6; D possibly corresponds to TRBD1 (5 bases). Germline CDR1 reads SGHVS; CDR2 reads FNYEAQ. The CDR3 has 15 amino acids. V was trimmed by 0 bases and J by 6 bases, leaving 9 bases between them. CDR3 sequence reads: CASSLAGTLNSPLHF. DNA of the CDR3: TGTGCCAGCAGCTTAGCCGGGACCCTTAATTCACCCCTCCACTTT.

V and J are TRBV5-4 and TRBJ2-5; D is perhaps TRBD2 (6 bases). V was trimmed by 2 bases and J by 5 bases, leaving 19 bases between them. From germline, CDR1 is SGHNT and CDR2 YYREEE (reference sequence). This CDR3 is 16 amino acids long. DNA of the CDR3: TGTGCCAGCAGCTTATTACTTCGGGGGAAAGGGGAGACCCAGTACTTC. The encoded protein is CASSLLLRGKGETQYF.

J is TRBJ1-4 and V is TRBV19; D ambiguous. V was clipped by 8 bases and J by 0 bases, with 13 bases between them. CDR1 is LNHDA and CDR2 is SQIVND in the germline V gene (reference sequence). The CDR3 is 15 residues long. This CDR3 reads CASLYRAATNEKLFF. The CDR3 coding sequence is TGTGCCAGTTTGTACCGGGCGGCAACTAATGAAAAACTGTTTTTT.

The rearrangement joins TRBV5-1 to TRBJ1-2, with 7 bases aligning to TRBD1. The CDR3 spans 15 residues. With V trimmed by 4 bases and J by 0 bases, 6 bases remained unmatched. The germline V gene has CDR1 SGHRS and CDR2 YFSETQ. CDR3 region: CASSGGDSPNYGYTF. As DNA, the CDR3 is TGCGCCAGCAGCGGGGGGGACAGCCCTAACTATGGCTACACCTTC.

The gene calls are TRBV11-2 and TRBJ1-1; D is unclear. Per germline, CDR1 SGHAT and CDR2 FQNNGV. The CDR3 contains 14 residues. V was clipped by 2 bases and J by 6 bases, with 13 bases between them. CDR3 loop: CASSLPGLRAEAFF. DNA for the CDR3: TGTGCCAGCAGCTTACCTGGGCTGCGGGCTGAAGCTTTCTTT. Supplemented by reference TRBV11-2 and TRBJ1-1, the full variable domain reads EAGVAQSPRYKIIEKRQSVAFWCNPISGHATLYWYQQILGQGPKLLIQFQNNGVVDDSQLPKDRFSAERLKGVDSTLKIQPAKLEDSAVYLCASSLPGLRAEAFFGQGTRLTVV.

Here the CDR3 reads CASSEGKGAGNTIYF. The CDR3 nucleotides read TGTGCCAGCAGTGAAGGGAAGGGGGCTGGAAACACCATATATTTT. This sequence joins TRBV6-1 and TRBJ1-3; perhaps TRBD1 as D (6 bases). The CDR3 is made up of 15 amino acids. CDR1 and CDR2 (germline): MNHNS, SASEGT. Trimming removed 1 base from V and 2 bases from J, with 9 bases in between.

In DNA, the CDR3 is TGTGCCAGCAGTGAATTTACCGGGGGTGACGAAAAACTGTTTTTT. Its protein is CASSEFTGGDEKLFF. V gene TRBV25-1 combines with J gene TRBJ1-4; D possibly corresponds to TRBD1 (5 bases). From germline, CDR1 is MGHDK and CDR2 SYGVNS. V lost 1 base, J lost 8 bases, and 14 bases lay in between. The CDR3 loop spans 15 amino acids.

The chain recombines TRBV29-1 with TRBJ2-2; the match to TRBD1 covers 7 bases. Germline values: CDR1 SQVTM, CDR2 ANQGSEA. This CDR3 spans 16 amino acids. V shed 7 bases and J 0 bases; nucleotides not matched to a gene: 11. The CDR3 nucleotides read TGCAGCGCCCCTGTATCCGGGACAGCGAACACCGGGGAGCTGTTTTTT. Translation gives CSAPVSGTANTGELFF.

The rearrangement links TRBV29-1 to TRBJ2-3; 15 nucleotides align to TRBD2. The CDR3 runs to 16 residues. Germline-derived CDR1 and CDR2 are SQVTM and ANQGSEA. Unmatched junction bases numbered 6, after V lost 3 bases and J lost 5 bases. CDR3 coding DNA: TGCAGCGTTGACGGACTAGCGGGGGGGCCTGGAGATACGCAGTATTTT. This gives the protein CSVDGLAGGPGDTQYF.

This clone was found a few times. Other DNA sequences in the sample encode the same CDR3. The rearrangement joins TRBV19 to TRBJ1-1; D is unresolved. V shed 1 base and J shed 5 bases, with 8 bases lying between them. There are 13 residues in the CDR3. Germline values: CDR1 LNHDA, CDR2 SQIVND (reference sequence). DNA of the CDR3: TGTGCCAGTAGTATAGCAAGGCAGACTGAAGCTTTCTTT. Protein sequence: CASSIARQTEAFF.

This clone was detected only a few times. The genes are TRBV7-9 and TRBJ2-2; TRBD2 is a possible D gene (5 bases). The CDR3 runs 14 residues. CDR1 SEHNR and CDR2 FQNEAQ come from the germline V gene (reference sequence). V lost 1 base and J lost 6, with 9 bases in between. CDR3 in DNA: TGTGCCAGCAGCTTAGTAGCGCATTCCGGGGAGCTGTTTTTT. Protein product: CASSLVAHSGELFF.

Written as DNA, the CDR3 is TGTGCCAGCAGCCCCCGAAAACGGAATGAGCAGTTCTTC. Translated: CASSPRKRNEQFF. The chain recombines TRBV7-8 with TRBJ2-1; D remains ambiguous. The germline CDR1 and CDR2 sequences are SGHVS and FQNEAQ. The CDR3 spans 13 residues. V lost 5 bases and J lost 7, with 12 bases in between.